These 18 T cell receptor beta chains share one sample of origin, sequenced in a study of cytomegalovirus exposure and HLA in healthy donors. It was with 60 Vbeta and 13 Jbeta primers that the PCR ran. Using immunoSEQ multiplex PCR, the repertoire was profiled, and TCRdb retains in-frame clones only, with some absent. Among about 200,000 clones listed, roughly 78% were seen once. Sequenced material: PBMCs. Receptor source: a girl aged 5-17 years in good health and CMV-seropositive.

In DNA, the CDR3 is TGTGCCAGCAGCGTAGGTTCAGAAGCTAACTATGGCTACACCTTC. The encoded protein is CASSVGSEANYGYTF. The V and J genes are TRBV9 and TRBJ1-2; D call uncertain. This CDR3 has 15 residues. CDR1 and CDR2 (germline): SGDLS, YYNGEE. The germline V and J ends were trimmed by 0 bases and 0 bases, with 9 bases remaining between them. Together with reference TRBV9 and TRBJ1-2, the CDR3 gives the full variable domain: DSGVTQTPKHLITATGQRVTLRCSPRSGDLSVYWYQQSLDQGLQFLIQYYNGEERAKGNILERFSAQQFPDLHSELNLSSLELGDSALYFCASSVGSEANYGYTFGSGTRLTVV.

CDR3 nucleotides: TGTGCCAGCAGCCAAGTCCGTTACGAGCAGTACTTC. Its protein product is CASSQVRYEQYF. J is TRBJ2-7 and V is TRBV14; D call uncertain. With 1 base removed from V and 4 bases from J, the gap between germline ends came to 5 bases. CDR3 size: 12 residues. Germline CDR1 SGHDN, CDR2 FVKESK.

The genes are TRBV27 and TRBJ2-7; 7 nucleotides line up with TRBD2. The germline V gene encodes CDR1 MNHEY and CDR2 SMNVEV (reference sequence). This CDR3 comprises 14 residues. After removal of 2 bases from V and 7 bases from J, the junction contained 8 bases not matched to a gene. CDR3 bases: TGTGCCAGCAGTTTAGGAGGTGGGGGGGGTGAGCAGTACTTC. Residues: CASSLGGGGGEQYF.

The chain has TRBV30 and TRBJ1-6, with D maybe TRBD1 (5 bases). V was clipped by 0 bases and J by 9 bases, with 15 bases between them. Germline V gives CDR1 GTSNPN, CDR2 SVGIG (reference sequence). The CDR3 loop spans 15 amino acids. CDR3 nucleotides: TGTGCCTGGAGTGTACAGGACAACCATATTTCACCCCTCCACTTT. Translated, it gives CAWSVQDNHISPLHF.

The chain uses TRBV15 and TRBJ2-7, with D perhaps TRBD1 (6 bases). With 1 base removed from V and 2 bases from J, the gap between germline ends came to 15 bases. This CDR3 is 16 amino acids long. Germline CDR1 is LNHNV and CDR2 is YYDKDF (reference sequence). CDR3 amino acids: CATSRVPGALTYEQYF. As DNA, the CDR3 is TGTGCCACCAGCAGAGTTCCAGGGGCCCTCACCTACGAGCAGTACTTC.

The chain uses TRBV5-8 and TRBJ2-5, with 11 bases that match TRBD1. Germline V lookup: CDR1 SGHTS, CDR2 YDEGEE. The CDR3 spans 14 residues. Trimming took 5 bases from V and 4 from J; bases not matched to a gene: 4. CDR3 nucleotides: TGTGCCAGCAGGAGGGACAGGGGGAGAGAGACCCAGTACTTC. The encoded protein is CASRRDRGRETQYF.

The gene calls are TRBV6-1 and TRBJ2-3; no clear D gene. The CDR3 runs to 16 residues. Per the germline V gene, CDR1 is MNHNS and CDR2 is SASEGT. Trimming cost V 2 bases and J 2 bases, with 14 bases left between them. The DNA for the CDR3 is TGTGCCAGCAGTGAATCAATTGTGTCAATCACAGATACGCAGTATTTT. This translates into CASSESIVSITDTQYF.

The rearrangement joins TRBV2 to TRBJ2-2, with TRBD1 identical over 8 bases. CDR1 is SNHLY, CDR2 FYNNEI, per germline. With 2 bases clipped from V and 6 bases from J, the junction kept 8 bases outside the gene matches. CDR3 length: 16 residues. For the CDR3, the DNA is TGTGCCAGCAGTGAACGGACAGGGCCTAGGGCCGGGGAGCTGTTTTTT. Its protein product is CASSERTGPRAGELFF.

The chain couples TRBV6-1 to TRBJ1-6; perhaps TRBD1 as D (6 bases). The CDR3 is 16 residues long. Trimming pared 6 bases from V and 9 bases from J, leaving 21 bases between. The germline V gene has CDR1 MNHNS and CDR2 SASEGT. The CDR3 is CASSEPSGDGASPLHF. CDR3 bases: TGTGCCAGCAGCGAACCCTCAGGGGATGGGGCTTCACCCCTCCACTTT.

The CDR3 DNA is TGTGCCAGCACCCAGGGGGTGGGTGGCACAGATACGCAGTATTTT. The encoded protein is CASTQGVGGTDTQYF. V usage is TRBV5-6 and J usage is TRBJ2-3; 7 nucleotides agree with TRBD1. The CDR3 has 15 amino acids. Looked up from germline, CDR1 is SGHDT and CDR2 is YYEEEE. V lost 6 bases and J lost 1; bases outside the gene matches: 8.

This chain connects TRBV30 to TRBJ1-2; maybe TRBD1 (5 bases). Germline V gene sequence: CDR1 GTSNPN, CDR2 SVGIG (reference sequence). V was shortened by 4 bases and J by 7 bases, with 16 bases between the two germline ends. The CDR3 is made up of 13 amino acids. CDR3 region: CAWNAREGSGYTF. In DNA, the CDR3 is TGTGCCTGGAATGCCAGGGAAGGCTCTGGCTACACCTTC.

A few counts support this clone. The chain employs TRBV2 and TRBJ1-5, with D uncertain. V gave up 5 bases and J gave up 2 bases, with 13 bases separating them. CDR3 size: 15 residues. CDR1 and CDR2 from the germline V gene are SNHLY and FYNNEI. The CDR3 reads CASSFREKGNQPQHF. DNA of the CDR3: TGTGCCAGCAGTTTCCGGGAAAAGGGCAATCAGCCCCAGCATTTT.

The V and J genes are TRBV6-5 and TRBJ1-5, with D possibly matching TRBD1 (6 bases). In germline, CDR1 is MNHEY, CDR2 SVGAGI. CDR3 size: 14 residues. The ends were cut back, 5 bases at V and 0 bases at J, with 8 bases in the middle. Here the CDR3 reads CASSNRDSNQPQHF. The DNA for the CDR3 is TGTGCCAGCAGTAACAGGGATAGCAATCAGCCCCAGCATTTT.

This sequence joins TRBV11-2 and TRBJ2-3; D not resolved. The CDR3 is 13 amino acids. From germline, CDR1 is SGHAT and CDR2 FQNNGV. Trimming took 2 bases from V and 3 from J, leaving 6 bases between them. DNA for the CDR3: TGTGCCAGCAGCTTACCCGCGACAGATACGCAGTATTTT. Protein sequence: CASSLPATDTQYF.

The rearrangement joins TRBV18 to TRBJ2-5; 12 bases fit TRBD2. Germline assignment: CDR1 KGHSH and CDR2 LQKENI. CDR3 length: 15 residues. After removal of 6 bases from V and 7 bases from J, the junction contained 9 bases not matched to a gene. The CDR3, as DNA: TGTGCCAGCTCGGGGACTAGCGGGCCCCGAGGGACCCAGTACTTC. As protein: CASSGTSGPRGTQYF.

The rearrangement links TRBV6-6 to TRBJ1-2, with D unclear. Germline V gene lookup returns CDR1 MNHNY and CDR2 SVGAGI (reference sequence). With 7 bases removed from V and 0 bases from J, the gap between germline ends came to 12 bases. The CDR3 runs 14 residues. The CDR3, as DNA: TGTGCCAGCACCCTAGTAAGGACTAACTATGGCTACACCTTC. Its translation is CASTLVRTNYGYTF.

The chain recombines TRBV6-9 with TRBJ1-2, with D maybe TRBD1 (6 bases). Germline-derived CDR1 and CDR2 are MNHGY and SVAAGI. Between the trimmed V and J ends, which lost 0 bases and 14 bases, there was a span of 16 bases. The CDR3 spans 13 residues. In DNA form, the CDR3 reads TGTGCCAGCAGTTATTCGGTGATGGACAGTCTTACCTTC. The encoded protein is CASSYSVMDSLTF.

The chain is built from TRBV29-1 and TRBJ1-2, with TRBD1 matching over 8 bases. CDR3 length: 16 amino acids. After removal of 2 bases from V and 0 bases from J, the junction contained 8 bases not matched to a gene. The V gene's germline CDR1 is SQVTM and CDR2 ANQGSEA. CDR3 in amino acids: CSVESPDRVANYGYTF. CDR3 bases: TGCAGCGTTGAATCTCCGGACAGGGTAGCTAACTATGGCTACACCTTC. The full variable domain, its missing parts supplied by reference TRBV29-1 and TRBJ1-2, is SAVISQKPSRDICQRGTSLTIQCQVDSQVTMMFWYRQQPGQSLTLIATANQGSEATYESGFVIDKFPISRPNLTFSTLTVSNMSPEDSSIYLCSVESPDRVANYGYTFGSGTRLTVV.